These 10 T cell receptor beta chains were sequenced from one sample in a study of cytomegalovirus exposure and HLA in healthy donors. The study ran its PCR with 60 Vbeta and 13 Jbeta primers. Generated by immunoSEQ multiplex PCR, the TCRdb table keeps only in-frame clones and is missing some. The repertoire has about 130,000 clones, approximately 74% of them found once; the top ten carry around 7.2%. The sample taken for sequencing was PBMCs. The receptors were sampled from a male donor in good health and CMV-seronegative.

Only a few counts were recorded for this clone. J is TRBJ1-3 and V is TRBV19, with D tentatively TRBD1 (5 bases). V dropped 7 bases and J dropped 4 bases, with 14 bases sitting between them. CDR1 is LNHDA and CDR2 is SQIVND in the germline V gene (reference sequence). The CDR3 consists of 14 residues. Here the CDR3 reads CASNFGGIGNTIYF. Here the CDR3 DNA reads TGTGCCAGTAATTTTGGGGGGATCGGAAACACCATATATTTT.

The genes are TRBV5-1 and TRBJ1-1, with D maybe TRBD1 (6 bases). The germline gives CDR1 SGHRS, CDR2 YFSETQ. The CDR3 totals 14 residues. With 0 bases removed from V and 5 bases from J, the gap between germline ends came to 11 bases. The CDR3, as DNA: TGCGCCAGCAGCTTGGACAGGGTGGTAACTGAAGCTTTCTTT. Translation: CASSLDRVVTEAFF.

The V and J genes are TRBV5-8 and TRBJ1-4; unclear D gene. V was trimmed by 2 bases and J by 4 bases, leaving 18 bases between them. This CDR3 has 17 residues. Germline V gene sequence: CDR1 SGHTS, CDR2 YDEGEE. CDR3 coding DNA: TGTGCCAGCAGCTTTAACCTTGGGCCTAACCTTAATGAAAAACTGTTTTTT. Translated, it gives CASSFNLGPNLNEKLFF.

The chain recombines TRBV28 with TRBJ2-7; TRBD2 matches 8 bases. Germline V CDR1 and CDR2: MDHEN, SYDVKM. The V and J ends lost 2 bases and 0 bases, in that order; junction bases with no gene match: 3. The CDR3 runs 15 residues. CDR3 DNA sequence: TGTGCCAGCAGTTTAACGAGCGGGAGCTCCTACGAGCAGTACTTC. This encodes CASSLTSGSSYEQYF.

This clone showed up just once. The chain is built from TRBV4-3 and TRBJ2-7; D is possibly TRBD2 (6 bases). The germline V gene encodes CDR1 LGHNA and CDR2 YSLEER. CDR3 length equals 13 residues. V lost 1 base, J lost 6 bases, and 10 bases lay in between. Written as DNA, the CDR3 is TGCGCCAGCAGCCAAGTGGGAGGTAGCGAGCAGTACTTC. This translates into CASSQVGGSEQYF.

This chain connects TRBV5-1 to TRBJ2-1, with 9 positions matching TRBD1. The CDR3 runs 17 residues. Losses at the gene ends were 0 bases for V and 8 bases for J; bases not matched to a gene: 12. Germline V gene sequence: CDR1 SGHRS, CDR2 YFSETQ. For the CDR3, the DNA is TGCGCCAGCAGCTTGGTAAGCGCCGGGACAGGGATCGATGAGCAGTTCTTC. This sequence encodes CASSLVSAGTGIDEQFF.

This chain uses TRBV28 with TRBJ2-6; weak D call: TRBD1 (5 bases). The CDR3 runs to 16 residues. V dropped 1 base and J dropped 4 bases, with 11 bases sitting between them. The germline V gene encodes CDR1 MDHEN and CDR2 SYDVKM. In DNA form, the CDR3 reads TGTGCCAGCAGTTTATCAGGGCCGGGCGGGGCCAACGTCCTGACTTTC. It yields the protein CASSLSGPGGANVLTF.

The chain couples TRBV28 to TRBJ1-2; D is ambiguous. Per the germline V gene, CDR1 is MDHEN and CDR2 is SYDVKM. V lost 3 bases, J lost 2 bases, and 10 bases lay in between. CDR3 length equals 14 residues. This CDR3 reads CASSFPNGNYGYTF. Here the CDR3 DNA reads TGTGCCAGCAGTTTTCCGAATGGCAACTATGGCTACACCTTC.

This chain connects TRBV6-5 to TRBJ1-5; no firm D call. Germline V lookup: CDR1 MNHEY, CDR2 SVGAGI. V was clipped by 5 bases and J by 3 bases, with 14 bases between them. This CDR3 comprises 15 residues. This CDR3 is CASSHGWEDNQPQHF. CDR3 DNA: TGTGCCAGCAGTCATGGGTGGGAGGACAATCAGCCCCAGCATTTT.

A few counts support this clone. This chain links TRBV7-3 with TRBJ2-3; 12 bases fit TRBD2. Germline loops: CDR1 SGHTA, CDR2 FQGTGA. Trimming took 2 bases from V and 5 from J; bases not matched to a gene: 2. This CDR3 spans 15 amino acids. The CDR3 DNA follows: TGTGCCAGCAGCTTAGAACTAGCGGGAGGAGATACGCAGTATTTT. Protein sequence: CASSLELAGGDTQYF.